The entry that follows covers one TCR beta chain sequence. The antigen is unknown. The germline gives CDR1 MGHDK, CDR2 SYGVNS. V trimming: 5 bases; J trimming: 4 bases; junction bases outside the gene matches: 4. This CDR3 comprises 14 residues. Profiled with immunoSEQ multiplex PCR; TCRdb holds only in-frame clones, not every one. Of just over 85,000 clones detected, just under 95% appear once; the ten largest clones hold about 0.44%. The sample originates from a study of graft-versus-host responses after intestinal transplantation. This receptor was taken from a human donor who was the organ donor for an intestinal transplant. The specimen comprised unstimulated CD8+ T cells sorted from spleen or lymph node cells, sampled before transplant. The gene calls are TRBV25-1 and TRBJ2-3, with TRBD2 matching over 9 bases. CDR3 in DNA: TGTGCCAGCAGTAAGCGGGGGGCAGCAGATACGCAGTATTTT. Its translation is CASSKRGAADTQYF. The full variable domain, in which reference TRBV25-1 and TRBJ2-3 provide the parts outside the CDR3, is EADIYQTPRYLVIGTGKKITLECSQTMGHDKMYWYQQDPGMELHLIHYSYGVNSTEKGDLSSESTVSRIRTEHFPLTLESARPSHTSQYLCASSKRGAADTQYFGPGTRLTVL.